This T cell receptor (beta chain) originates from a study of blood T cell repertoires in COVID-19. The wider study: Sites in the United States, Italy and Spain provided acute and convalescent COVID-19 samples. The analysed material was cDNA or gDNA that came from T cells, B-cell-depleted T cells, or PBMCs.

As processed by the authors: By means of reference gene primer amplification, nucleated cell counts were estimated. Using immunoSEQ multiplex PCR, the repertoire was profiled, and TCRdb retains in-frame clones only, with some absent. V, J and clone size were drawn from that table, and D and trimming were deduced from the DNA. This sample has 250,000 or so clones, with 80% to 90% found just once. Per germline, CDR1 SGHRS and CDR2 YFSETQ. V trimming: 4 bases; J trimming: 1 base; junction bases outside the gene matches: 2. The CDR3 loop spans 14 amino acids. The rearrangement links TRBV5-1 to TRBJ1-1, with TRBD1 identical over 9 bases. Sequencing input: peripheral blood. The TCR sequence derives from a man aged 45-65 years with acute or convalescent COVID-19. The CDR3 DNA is TGCGCCAGCAGCGTACAGGGGGCGAACACTGAAGCTTTCTTT. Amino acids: CASSVQGANTEAFF.